Shown below are 18 T cell receptor beta chains from a single sample sequenced in a study of tumor-infiltrating lymphocytes in primary liver carcinoma. Constant-region priming of about 500 ng total RNA yielded TCR beta cDNA. Each TCR beta library was derived from three nested multiplex PCR rounds that employed slightly modified ARM-PCR. The study ran its first two PCR rounds for approximately 11 cycles each, using TRBV1-TRBV30 forward primers and a C-beta reverse primer. TCRdb re-derived calls from the multiplex PCR reads in MiXCR, one entry per CDR3 protein. The sample contains approximately 330,000 distinct CDR3 sequences, approximately 64% of which appear only once. It was unsorted whole blood that yielded blood RNA, and germline DNA was also extracted. Sequencing was done on a sample of peripheral blood. These receptors were obtained from a man in his forties with primary liver carcinoma and hepatitis B virus infection.

Notes on this clonotype: A single base separates this from a much larger clone, so it may be a read error. The chain carries TRBV4-1 and TRBJ1-1, with a tentative D call TRBD1 (6 bases). CDR3 length: 15 amino acids. Germline V gene lookup returns CDR1 MGHRA and CDR2 YSYEKL. The V and J ends lost 1 base and 7 bases respectively, with 16 bases between them. Here the CDR3 reads CASSQAGRGGIEAFF. CDR3 DNA sequence: TGCGCCAGCAGCCAAGCGGGGAGGGGGGGCATTGAAGCTTTCTTT.

Points on this clonotype: This may be a read error, as it is one base from a much larger clone. The CDR3 DNA reads TGTGCCAGCAGGGGATCCGTGACAGTTCCTAACTATGGCTACACCTTC. As protein: CASRGSVTVPNYGYTF. The genes are TRBV6-1 and TRBJ1-2; possibly TRBD1 for D (5 bases). The CDR3 runs 16 residues. Germline CDR1 MNHNS, CDR2 SASEGT. Trimming removed 6 bases from V and 0 bases from J, with 17 bases in between.

Points on this clonotype: A much more abundant neighbour one base away suggests this may be a read error. The conserved final phenylalanine or tryptophan is absent from the CDR3, which likely points to a read error. The V call is TRBV5-4, the J call TRBJ2-2; 8 nucleotides align to TRBD1. CDR1 is SGHNT, CDR2 YYREEE, per germline (reference sequence). The junction had 3 bases not matched to a gene; V was cut back by 4 bases and J by 4 bases. This CDR3 comprises 14 residues. The CDR3 loop reads CASSPGTGTGELFI. The CDR3 DNA reads TGTGCCAGCAGCCCCGGGACAGGCACCGGGGAGCTGTTTATT.

Of note for this clonotype: The junction and the germline gene differ at one end; a read error may be behind it. V gene TRBV11-2 combines with J gene TRBJ2-5; D gene uncertain. Germline V lookup: CDR1 SGHAT, CDR2 FQNNGV. The CDR3 is made up of 15 amino acids. The CDR3 region is CASNLGVTWEETQYF. The CDR3 region has the DNA TGTGCCAGCAACTTAGGTGTGACCTGGGAAGAGACCCAGTACTTC. Looking up the rest from reference TRBV11-2 and TRBJ2-5 gives the full variable domain: EAGVAQSPRYKIIEKRQSVAFWCNPISGHATLYWYQQILGQGPKLLIQFQNNGVVDDSQLPKDRFSAERLKGVDSTLKIQPAKLEDSAVYLCASNLGVTWEETQYFGPGTRLLVL.

Turning to this clonotype: A junction end diverges from the germline sequence, so it may reflect a read error. V usage is TRBV6-2 or TRBV6-3 and J usage is TRBJ2-5, with D perhaps TRBD1 or TRBD2 (5 bases each). Germline CDR1 and CDR2: MNHEY and SVGEGT. The CDR3 contains 15 residues. DNA of the CDR3: TGTGCCAGCAGTTACGGGGCGGTTAGAGGGGAGAGCCAGTACTTC. Encoded protein: CASSYGAVRGESQYF.

The gene calls are TRBV6-5 and TRBJ2-5; TRBD1 agrees at 10 bases. V was pared by 4 bases and J by 2 bases, with 4 bases of the junction left unmatched. In germline, CDR1 is MNHEY, CDR2 SVGAGI. The CDR3 sequence is 15 residues long. The CDR3 coding sequence is TGTGCCAGCAGTTGTGGGACAGGGGTGCAAGAGACCCAGTACTTC. The encoded protein is CASSCGTGVQETQYF.

A remark on this clonotype: One end of the junction does not line up with germline, which may come from a read error. The chain links TRBV5-6 to TRBJ2-7, with 7 bases aligning to TRBD2. The CDR3 spans 14 residues. The germline V gene has CDR1 SGHDT and CDR2 YYEEEE. The CDR3 DNA follows: TGTGCCAGCAGCTTCGCGGGAGTAATTGGCGAGAAGTACTTC. Its protein is CASSFAGVIGEKYF.

This clonotype was seen a handful of times. The chain is built from TRBV4-1 and TRBJ2-1; TRBD2 aligns across 11 bases. Per the germline V gene, CDR1 is MGHRA and CDR2 is YSYEKL. J gave up 9 bases and V 4 bases, and 14 bases lay outside the gene matches. The CDR3 length is 17 residues. The CDR3 bases are TGCGCCAGCAGCCCCAGAGGGGTAGCGGGAGGGCGTAGTGAGCAGTTCTTC. This encodes CASSPRGVAGGRSEQFF.

Notes on this clonotype: A read error may be the cause here, since a much bigger clone is one base away. This sequence joins TRBV6-2 or TRBV6-3 and TRBJ2-2; TRBD1 matches at 9 bases. The CDR3 is 15 amino acids. Germline values: CDR1 MNHEY, CDR2 SVGEGT. The CDR3 sequence is CTSSSGTGRPGELFF. For the CDR3, the DNA is TGTACCAGCAGTTCCGGGACAGGGAGGCCCGGGGAGCTGTTTTTT.

Comment on this clonotype: This could be a read error, since a much larger clone is one nucleotide away. The V and J genes are TRBV10-3 and TRBJ2-2, with D possibly being TRBD2 (6 bases). This CDR3 region has 17 residues. The germline V gene encodes CDR1 ENHRY and CDR2 SYGVKD. Written as DNA, the CDR3 is TGTGCCATCAGCCACGACGGGCCCCGGGGGAACACCGGGGAGCTGTCTTTT. Amino acids: CAISHDGPRGNTGELSF.

In this sample, this clonotype turned up a few times. The chain recombines TRBV29-1 with TRBJ2-3; 8 bases map to TRBD2. Germline values: CDR1 SQVTM, CDR2 ANQGSEA. The CDR3 is 13 residues long. Germline trimming cut 6 bases from V and 5 bases from J; bases unmatched to any gene: 7. The CDR3 DNA reads TGCAGCGTGGGACTAGTGGTGGGAGATACGCAGTATTTT. It yields the protein CSVGLVVGDTQYF.

Notes on this clonotype: A read error may explain this, as a much larger clone is one base away. The V call is TRBV13, the J call TRBJ2-7; 8 nucleotides match TRBD2. The junction had 8 bases not matched to a gene; V was cut back by 4 bases and J by 3 bases. The CDR3 loop spans 15 amino acids. Germline CDR1 PRHDT, CDR2 FYEKMQ (reference sequence). The CDR3, as DNA: TGTGCCAGCAGCTATAAGGGGGGACTAGACTACGAGCAGTACTTC. Protein: CASSYKGGLDYEQYF.

Concerning this clonotype itself: At one end the junction does not follow the germline gene, possibly because of a read error. J is TRBJ2-7 and V is TRBV5-4; the match to TRBD1 covers 12 bases. From germline, CDR1 is SGHNT and CDR2 YYREEE (reference sequence). CDR3 length: 14 amino acids. In DNA, the CDR3 is TGTTCCAGCAGCTTGGGACAGGGGGCTTACGAGCAGTACTTC. Translated: CSSSLGQGAYEQYF.

Comments on this clonotype: One junction end disagrees with the germline gene, perhaps due to a read error. The CDR3, as DNA: TGCAGCGTCCGGGACATTGAGCAGTTATTC. This codes for CSVRDIEQLF. The chain recombines TRBV29-1 with TRBJ2-1; TRBD1 is a possible D gene (6 bases). This CDR3 region has 10 residues. Germline CDR1 and CDR2: SQVTM and ANQGSEA.

This clonotype was counted only a few times. The V gene is TRBV5-1, the J gene TRBJ2-1; 8 bases match TRBD1. Germline V gene lookup returns CDR1 SGHRS and CDR2 YFSETQ. V trimming: 7 bases; J trimming: 8 bases; junction bases outside the gene matches: 11. The CDR3 length is 14 residues. CDR3 sequence: CASAPGQGLDEQFF. In DNA, the CDR3 is TGCGCCAGCGCACCTGGACAGGGTCTCGATGAGCAGTTCTTC.

Concerning this clonotype itself: Mismatch with germline at one junction end may stem from a read error. The rearrangement joins TRBV7-9 to TRBJ2-3; D unclear. Germline-derived CDR1 and CDR2 are SEHNR and FQNEAQ (reference sequence). This CDR3 region has 12 residues. The CDR3 sequence is CASSHSTDTRYF. CDR3 sequence (DNA): TGTGCCAGCAGCCACAGCACAGATACGCGGTATTTT. The full variable domain, completed using reference TRBV7-9 and TRBJ2-3, is DTGVSQNPRHKITKRGQNVTFRCDPISEHNRLYWYRQTLGQGPEFLTYFQNEAQLEKSRLLSDRFSAERPKGSFSTLEIQRTEQGDSAMYLCASSHSTDTRYFGPGTRLTVL.

As for this clonotype: A read error may explain this, as a much larger clone is one base away. The CDR3 here is CARLPAGDEQFF. CDR3 nucleotides: TGTGCCAGACTGCCGGCGGGAGATGAGCAGTTCTTC. V and J are TRBV6-6 and TRBJ2-1; TRBD2 matches 7 bases. Germline V gives CDR1 MNHNY, CDR2 SVGAGI (reference sequence). V was pared by 9 bases and J by 8 bases, with 7 bases of the junction left unmatched. The CDR3 is 12 residues long.

Worth noting for this clonotype: A much larger clone lies a single base off, so this may be a read error. The chain carries TRBV6-6 and TRBJ2-7; D not resolved. The CDR3 consists of 12 residues. Germline V gives CDR1 MNHNY, CDR2 SVGAGI (reference sequence). Trimming cost V 5 bases and J 2 bases, with 7 bases left between them. This CDR3 reads CASSGRPYEQYF. CDR3 nucleotides: TGTGCCAGCAGTGGCCGCCCCTACGAGCAGTACTTC.